This TCR beta chain was sequenced in a study of T cell changes during pregnancy in multiple sclerosis. TCRdb's table, derived via immunoSEQ multiplex PCR, lists solely in-frame clones and lacks some. The data contain 35,000 to 50,000 clones, 92% of them singletons. This CDR3 contains 16 residues. Trimming took 4 bases from V and 7 from J, leaving 18 bases between them. The germline gives CDR1 SGDLS, CDR2 YYNGEE. The material sequenced was CD4+ T cells from peripheral blood mononuclear cells, taken in the first trimester of pregnancy. This rearrangement joins TRBV9 to TRBJ1-6; a weak D match, TRBD1 (5 bases). The clonotype comes from a female donor with multiple sclerosis, enrolled in a pregnancy study. This CDR3 is CASSPRALGANSPLHF. The CDR3 DNA follows: TGTGCCAGCAGCCCCCGAGCCTTAGGGGCCAATTCACCCCTCCACTTT.